Following are 28 T cell receptor beta chains from one sample sequenced in a study of cytomegalovirus exposure and HLA in healthy donors (dated by TCRdb to the late 2010s). The method was the immunoSEQ multiplex PCR assay. For the multiplex PCR, a mixture combining 60 forward primers for TCR Vbeta segments and 13 reverse primers for TCR Jbeta segments was used. In TCRdb, the immuneACCESS table is reduced to in-frame sequences with V and J assigned. These tables do not hold every clone; where another copy was compared, an unresolved V gene accounts for under half, and the others remain unexplained. The table of this sample itemizes fewer than 85,000 clones. Together, the top ten hold approximately 4.2% of the sample. Sequenced input: PBMCs. These receptors were taken from a man in his thirties or forties in good health and CMV-seronegative.

CDR3 sequence: CAISEPRQGLGYTF. Here the CDR3 DNA reads TGTGCCATCAGTGAGCCAAGACAGGGTTTGGGCTACACCTTC. The gene calls are TRBV10-3 and TRBJ1-2, with TRBD1 matching 7 bases. The germline V gene has CDR1 ENHRY and CDR2 SYGVKD. The trim removed 2 bases at V and 8 bases at J, leaving 8 bases unmatched. This CDR3 comprises 14 residues.

J is TRBJ2-5 and V is TRBV5-4; D is uncertain. The germline V gene encodes CDR1 SGHNT and CDR2 YYREEE (reference sequence). This CDR3 contains 16 residues. V lost 0 bases and J lost 1, with 13 bases in between. The DNA of the CDR3 is TGTGCCAGCAGCTTGGGGCCCGCAGGCCTCCAAGAGACCCAGTACTTC. This codes for CASSLGPAGLQETQYF.

The V gene is TRBV15, the J gene TRBJ2-2; TRBD1 is a possible D gene (5 bases). The V and J ends lost 0 bases and 6 bases respectively, with 14 bases between them. This CDR3 is 16 amino acids long. The germline V gene has CDR1 LNHNV and CDR2 YYDKDF (reference sequence). The CDR3 coding sequence is TGTGCCACCAGCAGAGAGGAGCTAGTGGGGCCCGGGGAGCTGTTTTTT. It yields the protein CATSREELVGPGELFF.

The chain combines TRBV6-6 with TRBJ1-1; unclear D gene. The V end was cut by 2 bases, the J end by 8 bases, with 12 bases between. Germline V gene sequence: CDR1 MNHNY, CDR2 SVGAGI (reference sequence). CDR3 length: 13 amino acids. CDR3 DNA sequence: TGTGCCAGCAGTTACGAGAGCTGGGCGGAAGCTTTCTTT. It yields the protein CASSYESWAEAFF.

The CDR3 is CASSPRMGGNSPLHF. As DNA, the CDR3 is TGTGCCAGTAGTCCTCGGATGGGGGGTAATTCACCCCTCCACTTT. This sequence joins TRBV19 and TRBJ1-6, with D possibly TRBD1 on 5 matching bases. The germline gives CDR1 LNHDA, CDR2 SQIVND (reference sequence). This CDR3 region has 15 residues. Trimming took 5 bases from V and 6 from J, leaving 14 bases between them.

The chain has TRBV5-4 and TRBJ2-1, with D perhaps TRBD1 (6 bases). Per germline, CDR1 SGHNT and CDR2 YYREEE (reference sequence). V was pared by 4 bases and J by 3 bases, with 11 bases between. The length of the CDR3 is 14 residues. Written as DNA, the CDR3 is TGTGCCAGCAGCGTCCGGACAGTCTACAATGAGCAGTTCTTC. This translates into CASSVRTVYNEQFF. The entire variable domain, with the rest obtained from reference TRBV5-4 and TRBJ2-1, is as follows: ETGVTQSPTHLIKTRGQQVTLRCSSQSGHNTVSWYQQALGQGPQFIFQYYREEENGRGNFPPRFSGLQFPNYSSELNVNALELDDSALYLCASSVRTVYNEQFFGPGTRLTVL.

The CDR3 is CASSLEQGSGNTIYF. CDR3 nucleotides: TGCGCCAGCAGCTTGGAACAGGGTTCTGGAAACACCATATATTTT. V usage is TRBV5-1 and J usage is TRBJ1-3; TRBD1 is a possible D gene (6 bases). With 0 bases removed from V and 1 base from J, the gap between germline ends came to 8 bases. The CDR3 runs to 15 residues. The germline gives CDR1 SGHRS, CDR2 YFSETQ.

The chain carries TRBV13 and TRBJ2-7; perhaps TRBD2 as D (6 bases). This CDR3 spans 13 amino acids. Trimming cost V 4 bases and J 3 bases, with 10 bases left between them. In germline, CDR1 is PRHDT, CDR2 FYEKMQ (reference sequence). The CDR3 DNA follows: TGTGCCAGCAGCTCGGGACTTATCTACGAGCAGTACTTC. Encoded protein: CASSSGLIYEQYF.

The gene calls are TRBV6-5 and TRBJ1-1; D unclear. V dropped 5 bases and J dropped 2 bases, with 15 bases sitting between them. The germline V gene encodes CDR1 MNHEY and CDR2 SVGAGI. This CDR3 has 15 residues. CDR3 sequence (DNA): TGTGCCAGCAGTCCTACTGGCCCAGGTAACACTGAAGCTTTCTTT. This gives the protein CASSPTGPGNTEAFF.

This rearrangement joins TRBV5-6 to TRBJ1-6, with D perhaps TRBD1 (5 bases). In germline, CDR1 is SGHDT, CDR2 YYEEEE. V gave up 0 bases and J gave up 12 bases, with 13 bases separating them. The CDR3 length is 14 residues. CDR3 coding DNA: TGTGCCAGCAGCTTGGGGAGGGGCAAAGAACCCCTCCACTTT. As protein: CASSLGRGKEPLHF.

The chain combines TRBV27 with TRBJ2-7; TRBD1 matches 8 bases. From germline, CDR1 is MNHEY and CDR2 SMNVEV (reference sequence). V was clipped by 6 bases and J by 4 bases; unmatched bases: 14. CDR3 length: 16 residues. The CDR3 DNA reads TGTGCCAGCAGGGACAGGGTCCGCCTCAACGTATACGAGCAGTACTTC. Protein product: CASRDRVRLNVYEQYF.

This rearrangement joins TRBV10-3 to TRBJ2-7, with 9 positions matching TRBD1. The V and J ends lost 3 bases and 6 bases, in that order; junction bases with no gene match: 9. The CDR3 spans 15 residues. Germline V lookup: CDR1 ENHRY, CDR2 SYGVKD. CDR3 nucleotide sequence: TGTGCCATCAGTGACGCCGGGACAGGGATCTCCGAGCAGTACTTC. It codes for CAISDAGTGISEQYF.

V usage is TRBV27 and J usage is TRBJ2-7; 7 nucleotides agree with TRBD1. The germline gives CDR1 MNHEY, CDR2 SMNVEV (reference sequence). The J segment lost 3 bases and the V segment lost 6 bases, leaving 8 bases of the junction unmatched. The CDR3 totals 14 residues. The CDR3 here is CASRRAGGSYEQYF. The CDR3 DNA is TGTGCCAGCAGAAGGGCAGGGGGAAGCTACGAGCAGTACTTC.

The genes are TRBV4-2 and TRBJ2-5, with 8 positions matching TRBD1. Germline V gene data show CDR1 as LGHNA and CDR2 as YNFKEQ. The V and J ends lost 4 bases and 1 base, in that order; junction bases with no gene match: 5. The length of the CDR3 is 15 residues. The CDR3 DNA reads as TGTGCCAGCAGCCGGTCCGGGACAGGCCAAGAGACCCAGTACTTC. It specifies CASSRSGTGQETQYF.

This chain uses TRBV19 with TRBJ2-7; 12 nucleotides agree with TRBD2. This CDR3 spans 14 amino acids. Trimming at V came to 5 bases and at J to 9 bases, leaving 8 bases not matched to a gene. CDR1 is LNHDA, CDR2 SQIVND, per germline (reference sequence). In DNA, the CDR3 is TGTGCCAGTAGTCTAAGACTAGCGGGAGAGCGGCAGTACTTC. The encoded protein is CASSLRLAGERQYF. Based on the CDR3 plus reference TRBV19 and TRBJ2-7, the full variable domain is DGGITQSPKYLFRKEGQNVTLSCEQNLNHDAMYWYRQDPGQGLRLIYYSQIVNDFQKGDIAEGYSVSREKKESFPLTVTSAQKNPTAFYLCASSLRLAGERQYFGPGTRLTVT.

The chain couples TRBV7-2 to TRBJ1-1, with 12 bases identical to TRBD1. The CDR3 sequence is 16 residues long. Germline assignment: CDR1 SGHTA and CDR2 FQGNSA. The J segment lost 4 bases and the V segment lost 0 bases, leaving 3 bases of the junction unmatched. CDR3 amino acids: CASSLAGTGGGTEAFF. CDR3 sequence (DNA): TGTGCCAGCAGCTTAGCCGGGACAGGGGGCGGCACTGAAGCTTTCTTT.

V gene TRBV4-2 combines with J gene TRBJ2-5, with 9 bases identical to TRBD2. Germline trimming cut 0 bases from V and 5 bases from J; bases unmatched to any gene: 7. The CDR3 is 16 amino acids. Germline lookup yields CDR1 LGHNA and CDR2 YNFKEQ. CDR3 amino acids: CASSQDRAGGGETQYF. DNA for the CDR3: TGTGCCAGCAGCCAAGATAGGGCGGGAGGGGGGGAGACCCAGTACTTC.

The CDR3 bases are TGTGCCAGCAGCTCTAGCGGGGTACAGGGCAATGAGCAGTTCTTC. Its translation: CASSSSGVQGNEQFF. The chain has TRBV4-2 and TRBJ2-1, with TRBD2 matching over 9 bases. The J segment lost 6 bases and the V segment lost 5 bases, leaving 8 bases of the junction unmatched. CDR1 and CDR2 (germline): LGHNA, YNFKEQ. CDR3 length: 15 amino acids.

The chain employs TRBV13 and TRBJ2-1; perhaps TRBD2 as D (6 bases). From germline, CDR1 is PRHDT and CDR2 FYEKMQ (reference sequence). The CDR3 consists of 11 residues. The V gene lost 0 bases and the J gene lost 15 bases, with 9 bases spanning the gap. CDR3 residues: CASSLGTGVFF. CDR3 nucleotides: TGTGCCAGCAGCTTAGGTACGGGGGTGTTCTTC. Full variable domain (rest looked up from reference TRBV13 and TRBJ2-1): AAGVIQSPRHLIKEKRETATLKCYPIPRHDTVYWYQQGPGQDPQFLISFYEKMQSDKGSIPDRFSAQQFSDYHSELNMSSLELGDSALYFCASSLGTGVFFGPGTRLTVL.

The chain carries TRBV6-5 and TRBJ2-5, with TRBD1 matching 7 bases. J lost 1 base, V lost 5 bases, and 4 bases had no gene match. CDR1 and CDR2 from the germline V gene are MNHEY and SVGAGI. The CDR3 sequence is 14 residues long. CDR3 residues: CASSRQGIQETQYF. In DNA form, the CDR3 reads TGTGCCAGCAGTCGACAGGGCATCCAAGAGACCCAGTACTTC.

J is TRBJ1-2 and V is TRBV27; D is possibly TRBD1 (5 bases). The CDR3 runs to 14 residues. V was shortened by 3 bases and J by 1 base, with 9 bases between the two germline ends. The germline V gene encodes CDR1 MNHEY and CDR2 SMNVEV (reference sequence). The CDR3 is CASSFGTHNYGYTF. The CDR3, as DNA: TGTGCCAGCAGTTTTGGGACTCATAACTATGGCTACACCTTC.

The chain joins TRBV5-1 to TRBJ2-3, with TRBD2 matching over 13 bases. V shed 4 bases and J 2 bases; nucleotides not matched to a gene: 4. The CDR3 totals 16 residues. Looked up from germline, CDR1 is SGHRS and CDR2 is YFSETQ. CDR3 residues: CASSVTSGGATDTQYF. Written as DNA, the CDR3 is TGCGCCAGCAGCGTAACTAGCGGGGGGGCCACAGATACGCAGTATTTT.

This chain uses TRBV29-1 with TRBJ1-4, with 7 bases identical to TRBD1. The J segment lost 7 bases and the V segment lost 5 bases, leaving 7 bases of the junction unmatched. The V gene's germline CDR1 is SQVTM and CDR2 ANQGSEA. The CDR3 contains 13 residues. The CDR3 loop is CSVQRGLGEKLFF. The CDR3, as DNA: TGCAGCGTTCAGAGGGGGCTGGGTGAAAAACTGTTTTTT.

The chain couples TRBV6-1 to TRBJ1-2; D is perhaps TRBD1 (5 bases). Trimming shortened V by 2 bases and J by 3 bases, and 10 bases separated the two germline ends. The V gene's germline CDR1 is MNHNS and CDR2 SASEGT. This CDR3 region has 14 residues. This CDR3 is CASSEPEGYYGYTF. In nucleotides, the CDR3 is TGTGCCAGCAGTGAACCGGAGGGGTACTATGGCTACACCTTC.

The chain has TRBV6-1 and TRBJ2-7; D possibly corresponds to TRBD2 (6 bases). Germline CDR1 is MNHNS and CDR2 is SASEGT. V shed 2 bases and J shed 2 bases, with 10 bases lying between them. The CDR3 totals 14 residues. The CDR3 region has the DNA TGTGCCAGCAGTGAAAATAGCGGACCCTACGAGCAGTACTTC. Translated: CASSENSGPYEQYF.

V and J are TRBV5-1 and TRBJ2-7; tentatively, D is TRBD1 (6 bases). V was pared by 0 bases and J by 4 bases, with 11 bases between. Germline lookup yields CDR1 SGHRS and CDR2 YFSETQ. This CDR3 comprises 14 residues. CDR3 sequence reads: CASSLAGRGYEQYF. In DNA, the CDR3 is TGCGCCAGCAGCTTGGCGGGCAGGGGTTACGAGCAGTACTTC.

The V and J genes are TRBV4-3 and TRBJ2-3, with TRBD1 identical over 8 bases. This CDR3 region has 15 residues. Trimming removed 4 bases from V and 4 bases from J; junction bases left unmatched: 7. From germline, CDR1 is LGHNA and CDR2 YSLEER. The CDR3 reads CASSPGQGVSDTQYF. CDR3 DNA sequence: TGCGCCAGCAGCCCTGGACAGGGTGTGTCAGATACGCAGTATTTT.

This chain uses TRBV7-3 with TRBJ2-2, with 8 bases matching TRBD1. This CDR3 is built from 15 residues. V gave up 3 bases and J gave up 5 bases; unmatched junction bases: 5. CDR1 is SGHTA and CDR2 is FQGTGA in the germline V gene. CDR3 coding DNA: TGTGCCAGCAGCTTCGGACAGGGAAGGACCGGGGAGCTGTTTTTT. Protein: CASSFGQGRTGELFF.